The 12 T cell receptor beta chains presented below share a single source sample, sequenced in a study of radiotherapy plus CTLA-4 blockade in lung cancer. Sequencing used immunoSEQ multiplex PCR; TCRdb keeps in-frame clones, though not all of them. The repertoire holds tens of thousands of clones, 55% to 80% seen once, with around 3.3% in the top ten. Sequences were derived from peripheral blood, sampled from a patient treated with radiotherapy plus ipilimumab. These receptors all stem from a human donor with non-small cell lung cancer who had a complete response to radiotherapy plus ipilimumab.

The chain joins TRBV5-4 to TRBJ2-4; the D gene is possibly TRBD1 (5 bases). CDR1 and CDR2 (germline): SGHNT, YYREEE (reference sequence). This CDR3 has 17 residues. The V end lost 4 bases, the J end lost 3 bases, and 20 bases lay between the germline ends. CDR3 sequence reads: CASSIQGRSSVKNIQYF. DNA of the CDR3: TGTGCCAGCAGCATCCAGGGTAGGTCGTCGGTCAAAAACATTCAGTACTTC.

This chain uses TRBV6-1 with TRBJ1-5; 7 bases map to TRBD1. CDR3 length equals 13 residues. V shed 5 bases, J shed 5 bases, and the junction held 3 bases outside the gene matches. Germline loops: CDR1 MNHNS, CDR2 SASEGT. In DNA, the CDR3 is TGTGCCAGCAGTTCCGACAGGGATCAGCCCCAGCATTTT. Translating gives CASSSDRDQPQHF.

J is TRBJ2-3 and V is TRBV2; the match to TRBD1 covers 11 bases. The CDR3 is 15 residues long. V trimming: 8 bases; J trimming: 6 bases; junction bases outside the gene matches: 10. Germline V gives CDR1 SNHLY, CDR2 FYNNEI. CDR3 sequence reads: CASQKGGQGGDTQYF. The DNA for the CDR3 is TGTGCCAGCCAGAAGGGGGGACAGGGGGGGGATACGCAGTATTTT.

This clone was detected once. This chain connects TRBV6-5 to TRBJ2-2, with D possibly being TRBD2 (7 bases). V was cut by 4 bases and J by 3 bases, with 12 bases left in between. The CDR3 runs 15 residues. Germline loops: CDR1 MNHEY, CDR2 SVGAGI. The CDR3 DNA reads TGTGCCAGCAGTTTTTGGGGGGGCGACACCGGGGAGCTGTTTTTT. As protein: CASSFWGGDTGELFF.

The chain employs TRBV5-1 and TRBJ2-2, with D unresolved. Trimming removed 3 bases at V and 2 bases at J, with 11 bases between. Germline CDR1 SGHRS, CDR2 YFSETQ. The CDR3 loop spans 15 amino acids. This CDR3 is CASSSNRINTGELFF. The CDR3 coding sequence is TGCGCCAGCAGCTCTAACAGAATTAACACCGGGGAGCTGTTTTTT.

This clone was detected only a few times. The rearrangement links TRBV5-1 to TRBJ2-7; tentative D call: TRBD2 (6 bases). The germline V and J ends were trimmed by 3 bases and 1 base, with 11 bases remaining between them. CDR3 length: 14 amino acids. Germline-derived CDR1 and CDR2 are SGHRS and YFSETQ. The CDR3 sequence is CASSSGTDSYEQYF. In DNA form, the CDR3 reads TGCGCCAGCAGCTCCGGGACTGATTCCTACGAGCAGTACTTC.

This chain uses TRBV7-9 with TRBJ2-6; D might be TRBD1 (5 bases). The CDR3 covers 16 residues. Germline values: CDR1 SEHNR, CDR2 FQNEAQ (reference sequence). V was clipped by 4 bases and J by 4 bases, with 14 bases between them. DNA for the CDR3: TGTGCCAGCAGCTCAGCCAGGGTTGCGGGGGCCAACGTCCTGACTTTC. This translates into CASSSARVAGANVLTF.

This clone was detected once. The chain employs TRBV15 and TRBJ1-5; D not resolved. The V end lost 0 bases, the J end lost 1 base, and 10 bases lay between the germline ends. The CDR3 sequence is 16 residues long. Per germline, CDR1 LNHNV and CDR2 YYDKDF (reference sequence). The CDR3: CATSRDNLGSNQPQHF. The CDR3 region has the DNA TGTGCCACCAGCAGAGATAATCTGGGCAGCAATCAGCCCCAGCATTTT.

The CDR3 DNA sequence: TGTGCCAGCTCACTCTCCGTAGCGGGTAGCACAGATACGCAGTATTTT. Its translation: CASSLSVAGSTDTQYF. This sequence joins TRBV18 and TRBJ2-3; 7 bases align to TRBD2. Trimming cost V 4 bases and J 0 bases; bases outside gene matches: 7. The CDR3 has 16 amino acids. From germline, CDR1 is KGHSH and CDR2 LQKENI.

The chain carries TRBV19 and TRBJ1-5; unclear D gene. There are 15 residues in the CDR3. Per germline, CDR1 LNHDA and CDR2 SQIVND (reference sequence). V was shortened by 0 bases and J by 4 bases, with 10 bases between the two germline ends. CDR3 loop: CASSIDNTENQPQHF. The DNA for the CDR3 is TGTGCCAGTAGTATAGATAACACCGAAAATCAGCCCCAGCATTTT.

The chain has TRBV4-2 and TRBJ2-5, with D unresolved. CDR1 LGHNA and CDR2 YNFKEQ come from the germline V gene. V was shortened by 0 bases and J by 8 bases, with 7 bases between the two germline ends. The CDR3 has 12 residues. CDR3 protein: CASSQDGGTQYF. CDR3 nucleotides: TGTGCCAGCAGCCAAGACGGCGGTACCCAGTACTTC.

The CDR3 loop reads CASDRGHGELFF. CDR3 coding DNA: TGTGCCAGTGACAGGGGGCACGGGGAGCTGTTTTTT. The chain recombines TRBV19 with TRBJ2-2; 10 bases agree with TRBD1. Losses at the gene ends were 8 bases for V and 7 bases for J; bases not matched to a gene: 1. Germline CDR1 LNHDA, CDR2 SQIVND (reference sequence). The CDR3 is made up of 12 amino acids.